These T cell receptor beta chains were read from a single sample in a study of metastatic and nonmetastatic thyroid tumors. TCRdb re-called the PCR reads via MiXCR. Of approximately 26,000 clones in the sample, around 25% were seen once. The sequenced material came from blood. The receptors come from a female donor with papillary thyroid cancer or a benign thyroid nodule (not recorded which). Some clones in this sample may be carry-over from other donors' samples. The CDR3 runs from the conserved cysteine through the conserved F or W. The D gene is left open where the match is weak. Size tells how often a clone was seen (once, few, many) or the class of an expanded clone, and some rows leave it out.

TRBJ1-5	TRBD1	many	TRBV20-1	TGCAGTGGATGGACAGGGTCTAGCAATCAGCCCCAGCATTTT	CSGWTGSSNQPQHF
TRBJ2-4	NA	many	TRBV7-2	TGTGCCAGCAGCTTAGTAAGCCCCCTAGCCAAAAACATTCAGTACTTC	CASSLVSPLAKNIQYF
TRBJ1-2	TRBD1	many	TRBV15	TGTGCCACCAGCAGCCTCTCCCAGGGGGCGAACTATGGCTACACCTTC	CATSSLSQGANYGYTF
TRBJ2-1	NA	many	TRBV5-6	TGTGCCAGCAGCTTGGTCCGGGACCCAAACAATGAGCAGTTCTTC	CASSLVRDPNNEQFF
TRBJ2-5	NA	many	TRBV28	TGTGCCAGCATTGATGGGGTCGGGGTTCAAGAGACCCAGTACTTC	CASIDGVGVQETQYF
TRBJ2-7	NA	medium-sized	TRBV2	TGTGCCAGCAGTGTCGTTCGGGGCAGCTCCTACGAGCAGTACTTC	CASSVVRGSSYEQYF
TRBJ2-1	TRBD2	many	TRBV3-1	TGTGCCAGCAGCCCGGGACTACCCCCGGGGAATGAGCAGTTCTTC	CASSPGLPPGNEQFF
TRBJ1-5	NA	NA	TRBV11-3	TGTGCCAGCAGCTTCACAGGGTCCTGGCAGCCCCAGCATTTT	CASSFTGSWQPQHF
TRBJ1-5	NA	NA	TRBV19	TGTGCCAGTAGTATCGTTGGCAGTTTTAATCAGCCCCAGCATTTT	CASSIVGSFNQPQHF
TRBJ2-3	NA	few	TRBV10-2	TGCGCCAGCAGTGAGGCGGGTCTGGGCACAGATACGCAGTATTTT	CASSEAGLGTDTQYF
TRBJ2-5	NA	many	TRBV6-1	TGTGCCAGCAGTGACCCCTATAGCTGGATCGAGACCCAGTACTTC	CASSDPYSWIETQYF
TRBJ2-5	NA	many	TRBV29-1	TGCAGCGGCGCTGCCGGGACCCTAAGAGAGGTCCAGTACTTC	CSGAAGTLREVQYF
TRBJ2-7	NA	NA	TRBV20-1	TGCAGTGCTAACCCGGAACTAGGGAACTACGAGCAGTACTTC	CSANPELGNYEQYF
TRBJ2-1	NA	medium-sized	TRBV5-1	TGCGCCAGCAGCTTGGAGGACAGAAACTACAATGAGCAGTTCTTC	CASSLEDRNYNEQFF
TRBJ2-3	NA	many	TRBV4-2	TGTGCCAGCAGCCAAAACCGGGCGGGGCGCACCACAGATACGCAGTATTTT	CASSQNRAGRTTDTQYF
TRBJ1-1	NA	many	TRBV18	TGTGCCAGCTCAGGCCAGCGGACTGAAGCTTTCTTT	CASSGQRTEAFF
TRBJ1-6	TRBD1	NA	TRBV12-3/TRBV12-4	TGTGCCAGCAGATCTCGAGGGGGCTATTCACCCGTCCACTTT	CASRSRGGYSPVHF
TRBJ2-5	NA	many	TRBV6-1	TGTGCCAGCAGTGAGGCCGGTGGGGAGCAAGAGACCCAGTACTTC	CASSEAGGEQETQYF
TRBJ2-3	TRBD1	many	TRBV10-1	TGCGCCAGCAGTGACGTCCGGGACAGCAGAGTCACAGATACGCAGTATTTT	CASSDVRDSRVTDTQYF
TRBJ2-1	TRBD1	few	TRBV6-6	TGTGCCAGCAGTAACTCAGGGGGCTCCTACAATGAGCAGTTCTTC	CASSNSGGSYNEQFF
TRBJ2-3	TRBD2	NA	TRBV11-2	TGTGCCAGCAGCACCCCAAGCGGGAGCAAAATTAGCACAGATACGCAGTATTTT	CASSTPSGSKISTDTQYF
TRBJ2-4	TRBD1	NA	TRBV5-6	TGTGCCAGCATCCGGTACACAGGACAGGGGTTAAACATTCAGTACTTC	CASIRYTGQGLNIQYF
TRBJ2-5	NA	NA	TRBV2	TGTGCCAGCAGTGAACCCCAAGGGGCTGAGACGGAGACCCAGTACTTC	CASSEPQGAETETQYF
TRBJ1-1	NA	NA	TRBV7-8	TGTGCCAGCAGCTTAGGTACTGAAGCTTTCTTT	CASSLGTEAFF
TRBJ2-4	NA	many	TRBV20-1	TGCAGTGCCCCCGCCAGCGACCGAGCCAAAAACATTCAGTACTTC	CSAPASDRAKNIQYF
TRBJ2-1	TRBD2	many	TRBV6-1	TGTGCCAGCAGCGTAGCGGGAGAGGGCAATGAGCAGTTCTTC	CASSVAGEGNEQFF
TRBJ1-1	NA	NA	TRBV4-1	TGCGCCAGCAGCCTCCAGCGGGGGAGCGTTGAAGCTTTCTTT	CASSLQRGSVEAFF
TRBJ2-2	NA	few	TRBV6-1	TGTGCCAGCAGTGAAAGCGGAACGAGCACCGGGGAGCTGTTTTTT	CASSESGTSTGELFF
TRBJ2-6	NA	many	TRBV5-6	TGTGCCAGCAGCTTGGAAACGGGGCGTCCTGGGGCCAACGTCCTGACTTTC	CASSLETGRPGANVLTF
TRBJ2-3	TRBD2	many	TRBV15	TGTGCCACCAGCACTCGGACTAGCGGGATCACAGATACGCAGTATTTT	CATSTRTSGITDTQYF
TRBJ2-6	TRBD1	NA	TRBV28	TGTGCCAGCAGTTGGGTAGGGGGCTGCGGCTCTGGGGCCAAAGTCCTGACTTTC	CASSWVGGCGSGAKVLTF
TRBJ2-3	TRBD2	NA	TRBV20-1	TGCAGTGCTATCCGACTAGCGGGGGCCCCAGATACGCAGTATTTT	CSAIRLAGAPDTQYF
TRBJ2-5	TRBD1	NA	TRBV6-1	TGTGCCAGCAGCCCCGACAGGGGACAAGAGACCCAGTACTTC	CASSPDRGQETQYF
TRBJ1-6	TRBD1	few	TRBV28	TGTGCCAGCAGCCCGCACAGGGGGCGCGACTTGGGTTCACCCCTCCACTTT	CASSPHRGRDLGSPLHF
TRBJ2-7	TRBD2	medium-sized	TRBV20-1	TGCAGTGCTCGGACTAGCGGGAGGGCCCGGTACTACGAGCAGTACTTC	CSARTSGRARYYEQYF
TRBJ2-1	TRBD2	NA	TRBV20-1	TGCAGTGCTAAGGGACTAGCGGATTACAATGAGCAGTTCTTC	CSAKGLADYNEQFF
TRBJ1-2	NA	many	TRBV7-9	TGTGCCAGCAGCCATCCTAATGGAGGGGGCTATGGCTACACCTTC	CASSHPNGGGYGYTF
TRBJ2-1	NA	few	TRBV10-1	TGCGCCAGCAGTGAGTCGGAGGGTAGGGATGAGCAGTTCTTC	CASSESEGRDEQFF
TRBJ2-3	TRBD2	once	TRBV20-1	TGCAGTGCCGGATCCCGAAGGCCTAGCGGGAGGTCAGATACGCAGTATTTT	CSAGSRRPSGRSDTQYF
TRBJ2-3	TRBD2	many	TRBV7-6	TGTGCCAGCAGCTTTGGCGGGGGGGGCGATACGCAGTATTTT	CASSFGGGGDTQYF
TRBJ2-3	TRBD2	many	TRBV9	TGTGCCAGCAGGGCTAGCGGGCCACTCACAGATACGCAGTATTTT	CASRASGPLTDTQYF
TRBJ2-1	NA	many	TRBV18	TGTGCCAGCTCACCGGGTTACGGGGTTTACCCCGAGAACAATGAGCAGTTCTTC	CASSPGYGVYPENNEQFF
TRBJ2-1	TRBD2	NA	TRBV19	TGTGCCAGTAGTAGAACTAGCGGGAGGACTGTCGCTGAGCAGTTCTTC	CASSRTSGRTVAEQFF
TRBJ2-2	NA	medium-sized	TRBV19	TGTGCCAGTAGTACTCATACGACTAGAGCCTATGGCACCGGGGAGCTGTTTTTT	CASSTHTTRAYGTGELFF
TRBJ2-4	NA	many	TRBV12-3/TRBV12-4	TGTGCCAGCTCTATGGGGGGAGAGAACATTCAGTACTTC	CASSMGGENIQYF
TRBJ1-1	TRBD1	NA	TRBV6-2/TRBV6-3	TGTGCCAGCAGTCCCAGGCAGGGGGCTTGGAACACTGAAGCTTTCTTT	CASSPRQGAWNTEAFF
TRBJ2-7	NA	few	TRBV6-4	TGTGCCAGCAGTTCTTTTGATAATTTGGGGGCACTTACCTACGAGCAGTACTTC	CASSSFDNLGALTYEQYF
TRBJ1-2	NA	medium-sized	TRBV6-6	TGTGCCAGCAGTTACCCCGACGGATTTACTAACTATGGCTACACCTTC	CASSYPDGFTNYGYTF